The rows below give T cell receptor beta chains drawn from one sample of a study of blood T cell repertoires in COVID-19. This table comes from immunoSEQ multiplex PCR, and its TCRdb copy is limited to in-frame clones, with some not included. The sample holds about 190,000 clones, roughly 80% seen once. The sample was peripheral blood. These receptors originate from a man between 50 and 59 years old who had recovered from COVID-19. The conserved cysteine and the conserved F or W are not part of the CDR3 here. The D gene is left open where the match is weak. Part of the rows lack a size; the others show once, few, many or a class for expanded clones.

>TRBV5-1|TRBJ1-1|NA|NA
ASSSLQGSVRTEAF
>TRBV2|TRBJ2-1|NA|NA
ASSGGGARGSEQF
>TRBV30|TRBJ2-3|NA|TRBD2
AWTSGISTDTQY
>TRBV6-6|TRBJ1-4|NA|NA
ASSYFGETNEKLF
>TRBV2|TRBJ2-3|NA|NA
ASKWSGASTDTQY
>TRBV18|TRBJ1-1|few|TRBD1
ASSQAGGLGTEAF
>TRBV27|TRBJ2-7|few|NA
ASSPGVYGEQY
>TRBV10-3|TRBJ2-3|NA|TRBD1
AIKSDRGPDTQY
>TRBV18|TRBJ1-2|NA|NA
ASSPRQDYGYT
>TRBV27|TRBJ1-6|NA|TRBD1
ASSLEGAGGSPLH
>TRBV3-1/TRBV3-2|TRBJ2-7|NA|TRBD1
ASIGTGTGFYEQY
>TRBV5-6|TRBJ2-1|NA|NA
ASSQTYNEQF
>TRBV10-1|TRBJ2-5|NA|TRBD1
ASSLGTEQETQY
>TRBV6-5|TRBJ1-4|NA|TRBD1
ASSISRDSQGKLF
>TRBV6-5|TRBJ1-6|NA|NA
ASKGHPGSHSPLH
>TRBV28|TRBJ2-2|NA|TRBD2
ASRLAELHGELF
>TRBV11-2|TRBJ1-1|NA|TRBD1
ASSYGQGDTEAF
>TRBV2|TRBJ2-3|many|NA
ASSETVVTSEDTQY
>TRBV20-1|TRBJ2-7|NA|NA
SASSAPSYEQY
>TRBV28|TRBJ2-3|NA|TRBD2
ASRLAGSHTQY
>TRBV6-5|TRBJ2-1|NA|NA
ASREPGLQQF
>TRBV4-2|TRBJ2-5|NA|TRBD2
ASSQGTSGRAQETQY
>TRBV6-6|TRBJ1-5|NA|NA
ASSYSTQSNQPQH
>TRBV29-1|TRBJ1-2|once|TRBD1
SVEGQGANSYGYT
>TRBV7-3|TRBJ2-5|NA|TRBD1
ASSRGHLQETQY
>TRBV3-1/TRBV3-2|TRBJ2-3|NA|TRBD2
ASSHSFAGDIGDTQY
>TRBV5-4|TRBJ2-5|NA|TRBD2
ASSPSTSGSTETQY
>TRBV7-3|TRBJ1-1|NA|NA
ASSLLGGMNTEAF
>TRBV3-1/TRBV3-2|TRBJ2-6|NA|TRBD1
ASSHGQGTFGANVLT
>TRBV29-1|TRBJ1-1|NA|NA
SARGMRWDTEAF
>TRBV27|TRBJ2-5|NA|TRBD2
ASSLGLAGQQETQY
>TRBV7-9|TRBJ2-1|NA|TRBD2
ASSFGSSGYYNEQF
>TRBV20-1|TRBJ2-7|NA|NA
SAPTSYEQY
>TRBV5-1|TRBJ1-4|few|NA
ASSQGIGNEKLF
>TRBV19|TRBJ2-3|NA|TRBD2
ASSLLFSGKSDTQY
>TRBV27|TRBJ1-4|NA|NA
ASSWSATNEKLF
>TRBV11-2|TRBJ2-7|NA|TRBD1
ASRLDSGTGRYEQY
>TRBV7-2|TRBJ2-1|once|TRBD2
ASSRSGTTNEQF
>TRBV29-1|TRBJ1-1|NA|TRBD1
SVRQGGNTEAF
>TRBV27|TRBJ2-7|few|TRBD1
ASSTSTGSLDEQY
>TRBV20-1|TRBJ1-4|NA|TRBD1
SASPIRQGATNEKLF
>TRBV6-6|TRBJ2-1|NA|TRBD1
ASSRISGTGVHNEQF
>TRBV28|TRBJ2-3|NA|TRBD1
ASSIQAGGIYTDTQY
>TRBV4-1|TRBJ2-7|NA|TRBD2
ASSHPPSGDSYEQY
>TRBV6-6|TRBJ1-4|NA|TRBD1
ASSRTRTGRNEKLF
>TRBV19|TRBJ1-1|once|NA
ASSRLPQGMNTEAF
>TRBV5-6|TRBJ2-2|NA|TRBD1
ASSLGTGGSGELF
>TRBV27|TRBJ2-5|NA|NA
ASSLSIREQETQY
>TRBV15|TRBJ2-1|few|NA
ATKGDNEQF
>TRBV6-5|TRBJ2-3|NA|NA
ASRPGTLTTDTQY
>TRBV4-1|TRBJ2-2|few|NA
ASSQTPGGATNTGELF
>TRBV24-1|TRBJ2-1|NA|NA
ATSDPDYVNEQF